These 2 T cell receptor beta chains were all obtained from the same sample, sequenced in a study of CD8 T cells in ankylosing spondylitis. Their antigens are not known. TCRdb called the 5' RACE reads again in MiXCR, with one record for every CDR3 protein. This table holds 200,000 to 250,000 distinct CDR3 sequences, 7% to 8% found once. Study-level results: Roughly eight highly homologous variants made up a TCR beta motif that seemed to typify ankylosing spondylitis blood.

The sequenced sample consisted of blood, either unsorted or a sorted T cell fraction (not recorded which). These receptors were collected from a male donor with ankylosing spondylitis.

Many counts were recorded for this clonotype. V is TRBV12-5 and J is TRBJ2-2, with TRBD1 matching over 9 bases. Trimming took 5 bases from V and 7 from J; bases not matched to a gene: 8. Germline CDR1 LGHNT, CDR2 FRNRAP. This CDR3 has 15 residues. The CDR3 region has the DNA TGTGCTAGTGGTGGAGGGACAGGGATGGACGGGGAGCTGTTTTTT. Translating gives CASGGGTGMDGELFF.

The V call is TRBV6-1, the J call TRBJ2-1, with 9 bases identical to TRBD1. Germline lookup yields CDR1 MNHNS and CDR2 SASEGT. Trimming at V came to 8 bases and at J to 5 bases, leaving 4 bases not matched to a gene. The length of the CDR3 is 13 residues. The CDR3 sequence: CASGDRVHNEQFF. CDR3 DNA: TGTGCCAGCGGGGACAGGGTCCACAATGAGCAGTTCTTC.